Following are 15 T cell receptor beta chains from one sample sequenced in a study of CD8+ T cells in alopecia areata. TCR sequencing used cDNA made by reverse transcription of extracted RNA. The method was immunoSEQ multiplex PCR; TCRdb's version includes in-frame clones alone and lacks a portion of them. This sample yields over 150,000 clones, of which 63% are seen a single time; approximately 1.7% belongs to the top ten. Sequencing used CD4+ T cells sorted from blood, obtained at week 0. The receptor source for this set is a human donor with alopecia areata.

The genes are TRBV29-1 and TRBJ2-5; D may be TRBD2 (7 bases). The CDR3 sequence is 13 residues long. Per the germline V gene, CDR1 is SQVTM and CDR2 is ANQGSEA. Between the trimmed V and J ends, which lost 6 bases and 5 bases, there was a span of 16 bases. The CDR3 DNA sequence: TGCAGCGTAGAGGGGGGGAGATGGGAGACCCAGTACTTC. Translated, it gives CSVEGGRWETQYF.

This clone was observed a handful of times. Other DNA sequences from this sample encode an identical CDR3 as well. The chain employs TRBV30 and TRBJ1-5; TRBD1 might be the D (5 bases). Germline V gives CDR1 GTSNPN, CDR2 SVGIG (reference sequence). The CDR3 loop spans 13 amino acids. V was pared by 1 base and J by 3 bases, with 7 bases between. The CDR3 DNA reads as TGTGCCTGGAGTGGGGGGGACAATCAGCCCCAGCATTTT. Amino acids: CAWSGGDNQPQHF.

CDR3: CASSQDRGFEAFF. DNA of the CDR3: TGCGCCAGCAGCCAAGATCGGGGTTTTGAAGCTTTCTTT. V gene TRBV4-3 combines with J gene TRBJ1-1; D gene unclear. The CDR3 has 13 amino acids. V lost 0 bases and J lost 7, with 9 bases in between. CDR1 LGHNA and CDR2 YSLEER come from the germline V gene.

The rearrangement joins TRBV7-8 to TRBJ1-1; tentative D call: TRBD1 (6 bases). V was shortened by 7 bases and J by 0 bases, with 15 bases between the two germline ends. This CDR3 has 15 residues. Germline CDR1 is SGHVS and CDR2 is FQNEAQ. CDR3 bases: TGTGCCAGCAAAGGGGCAGGGGTCTTGAACACTGAAGCTTTCTTT. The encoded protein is CASKGAGVLNTEAFF.

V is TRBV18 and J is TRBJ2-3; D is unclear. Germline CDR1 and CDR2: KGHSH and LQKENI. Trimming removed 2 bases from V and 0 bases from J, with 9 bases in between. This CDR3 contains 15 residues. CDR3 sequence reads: CASSPIPESTDTQYF. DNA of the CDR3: TGTGCCAGCTCACCAATCCCGGAGAGCACAGATACGCAGTATTTT.

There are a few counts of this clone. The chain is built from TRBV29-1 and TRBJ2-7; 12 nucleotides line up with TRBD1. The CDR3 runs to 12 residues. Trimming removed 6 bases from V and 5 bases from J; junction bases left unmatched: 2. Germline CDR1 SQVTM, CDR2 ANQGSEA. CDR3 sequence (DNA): TGCAGCGTAGGGACAGGGGGCAACGAGCAGTACTTC. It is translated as CSVGTGGNEQYF.

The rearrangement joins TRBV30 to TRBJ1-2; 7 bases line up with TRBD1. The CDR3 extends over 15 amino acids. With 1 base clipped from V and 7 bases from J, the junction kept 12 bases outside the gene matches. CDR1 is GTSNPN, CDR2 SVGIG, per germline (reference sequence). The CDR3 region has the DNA TGTGCCTGGAGTGACGATCCGGGACAGAAGTCTGGCTACACCTTC. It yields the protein CAWSDDPGQKSGYTF.

The CDR3 here is CASRDREGRTNTEAFF. The DNA for the CDR3 is TGTGCCAGCAGGGACAGGGAAGGCCGTACGAACACTGAAGCTTTCTTT. This sequence joins TRBV28 and TRBJ1-1, with TRBD1 matching over 8 bases. V shed 6 bases, J shed 1 base, and the junction held 10 bases outside the gene matches. The CDR3 is 16 residues long. Germline V gene sequence: CDR1 MDHEN, CDR2 SYDVKM. The full variable domain, in which reference TRBV28 and TRBJ1-1 provide the parts outside the CDR3, is DVKVTQSSRYLVKRTGEKVFLECVQDMDHENMFWYRQDPGLGLRLIYFSYDVKMKEKGDIPEGYSVSREKKERFSLILESASTNQTSMYLCASRDREGRTNTEAFFGQGTRLTVV.

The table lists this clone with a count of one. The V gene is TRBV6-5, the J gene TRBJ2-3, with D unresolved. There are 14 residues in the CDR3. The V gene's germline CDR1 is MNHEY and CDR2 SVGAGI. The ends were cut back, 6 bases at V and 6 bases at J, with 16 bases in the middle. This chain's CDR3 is CASSATSRADTQYF. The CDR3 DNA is TGTGCCAGCAGCGCGACATCTAGGGCGGATACGCAGTATTTT.

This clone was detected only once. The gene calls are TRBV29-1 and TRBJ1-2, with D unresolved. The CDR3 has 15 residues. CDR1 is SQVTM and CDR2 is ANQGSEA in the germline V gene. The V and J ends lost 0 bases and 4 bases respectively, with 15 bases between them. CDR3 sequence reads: CSVEDKDPALYGYTF. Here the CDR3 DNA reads TGCAGCGTTGAAGACAAGGACCCGGCCCTCTATGGCTACACCTTC. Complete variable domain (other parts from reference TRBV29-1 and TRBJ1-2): SAVISQKPSRDICQRGTSLTIQCQVDSQVTMMFWYRQQPGQSLTLIATANQGSEATYESGFVIDKFPISRPNLTFSTLTVSNMSPEDSSIYLCSVEDKDPALYGYTFGSGTRLTVV.

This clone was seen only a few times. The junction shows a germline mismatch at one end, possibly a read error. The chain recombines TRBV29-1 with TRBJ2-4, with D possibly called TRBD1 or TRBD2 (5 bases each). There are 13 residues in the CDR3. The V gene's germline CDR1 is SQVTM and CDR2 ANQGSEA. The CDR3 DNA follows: TGCAGCGCATGGGACCTAGCCCAAAACATTCAGTACTTC. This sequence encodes CSAWDLAQNIQYF. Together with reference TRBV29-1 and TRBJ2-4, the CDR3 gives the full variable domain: SAVISQKPSRDICQRGTSLTIQCQVDSQVTMMFWYRQQPGQSLTLIATANQGSEATYESGFVIDKFPISRPNLTFSTLTVSNMSPEDSSIYLCSAWDLAQNIQYFGAGTRLSVL.

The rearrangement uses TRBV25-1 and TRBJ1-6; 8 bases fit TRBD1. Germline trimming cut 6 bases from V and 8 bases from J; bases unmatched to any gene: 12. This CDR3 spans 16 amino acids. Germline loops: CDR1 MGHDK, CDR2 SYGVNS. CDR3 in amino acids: CASRGDRGRNYSPLHF. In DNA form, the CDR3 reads TGTGCCAGCAGGGGTGACAGGGGCCGAAATTATTCACCCCTCCACTTT.

CDR3 DNA: TGCGCCAGCAGCCCGCTCGACGGACATACGCAGTATTTT. It encodes CASSPLDGHTQYF. The chain couples TRBV5-1 to TRBJ2-3; D unresolved. There are 13 residues in the CDR3. Germline V gives CDR1 SGHRS, CDR2 YFSETQ. The V gene lost 4 bases and the J gene lost 7 bases, with 13 bases spanning the gap.

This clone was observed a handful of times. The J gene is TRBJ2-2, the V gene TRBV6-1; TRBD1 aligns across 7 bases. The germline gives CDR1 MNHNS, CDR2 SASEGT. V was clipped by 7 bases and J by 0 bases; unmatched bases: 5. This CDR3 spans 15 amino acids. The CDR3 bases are TGTGCCAGCATAAAGGGGACAGCGAACACCGGGGAGCTGTTTTTT. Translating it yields CASIKGTANTGELFF.

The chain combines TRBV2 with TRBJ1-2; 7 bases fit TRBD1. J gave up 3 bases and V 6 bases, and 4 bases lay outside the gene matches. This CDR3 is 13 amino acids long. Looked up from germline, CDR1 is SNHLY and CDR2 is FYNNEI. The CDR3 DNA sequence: TGTGCCAGCAGCCTAGGACAGGACTATGGCTACACCTTC. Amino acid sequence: CASSLGQDYGYTF.